Below, 15 T cell receptor beta chains from the same sample are listed, as sequenced in a study of blood T cells in healthy people across ages. For the second PCR, which ran for about 6 to 11 cycles, a sample-barcoded 5' primer and a J-beta primer mix were used. MiXCR, run by TCRdb on the 5' RACE reads, gives a single entry per CDR3 protein. The sample holds around 1.5 million distinct CDR3 sequences, approximately 32% seen once. Input material: blood. The receptors shown here come from a woman in her twenties or thirties in good health.

This chain links TRBV13 with TRBJ1-1; no clear D. V was trimmed by 0 bases and J by 10 bases, leaving 9 bases between them. CDR1 and CDR2 from the germline V gene are PRHDT and FYEKMQ (reference sequence). This CDR3 contains 12 residues. This CDR3 reads CASSLGGRVAFF. The CDR3 coding sequence is TGTGCCAGCAGCTTAGGAGGGCGGGTAGCTTTCTTT.

This clonotype was detected only a few times. The chain combines TRBV3-1 with TRBJ1-1; D gene uncertain. V gave up 0 bases and J gave up 0 bases, with 5 bases separating them. The CDR3 loop spans 14 amino acids. Per germline, CDR1 LGHDT and CDR2 YNNKEL (reference sequence). Here the CDR3 reads CASSQEVLNTEAFF. In DNA form, the CDR3 reads TGTGCCAGCAGCCAAGAAGTTTTGAACACTGAAGCTTTCTTT.

The V gene is TRBV20-1, the J gene TRBJ1-6; D unresolved. The CDR3 has 15 residues. V was trimmed by 6 bases and J by 10 bases, leaving 22 bases between them. The germline CDR1 and CDR2 sequences are DFQATT and SNEGSKA (reference sequence). The CDR3 here is CSAALPEPRRSPLHF. The DNA for the CDR3 is TGCAGTGCCGCGCTTCCGGAACCTAGGAGGTCACCCCTCCACTTT.

There are a few counts of this clonotype. This chain joins TRBV6-5 and TRBJ2-7, with D maybe TRBD1 (5 bases). The end of the DNA fits TRBJ2-5 better, so the J call may be wrong. The V gene's germline CDR1 is MNHEY and CDR2 SVGAGI. The CDR3 is 15 amino acids. In nucleotides, the CDR3 is TGTGCCAGCAGTTACAGGGGTGCCGGAGAAGAGACCCAGTACTTC. Protein product: CASSYRGAGEETQYF.

The sample holds many counts of this clonotype. The chain links TRBV7-2 to TRBJ2-7, with 9 bases matching TRBD2. Germline V gives CDR1 SGHTA, CDR2 FQGNSA. V shed 1 base and J 5 bases; nucleotides not matched to a gene: 6. CDR3 length equals 15 residues. CDR3 coding DNA: TGTGCCAGCAGCTTAGGGGGTCTAGCGGGAAACGAGCAGTACTTC. Translation: CASSLGGLAGNEQYF.

This clonotype was picked up a small number of times. The rearrangement links TRBV5-1 to TRBJ2-1; D possibly corresponds to TRBD2 (7 bases). CDR1 is SGHRS and CDR2 is YFSETQ in the germline V gene. Between the trimmed V and J ends, which lost 3 bases and 5 bases, there was a span of 18 bases. CDR3 length: 16 amino acids. As DNA, the CDR3 is TGCGCCAGCAGCTCCCAGGGCGGGGGCGTAAACAATGAGCAGTTCTTC. Its protein product is CASSSQGGGVNNEQFF.

The rearrangement links TRBV18 to TRBJ1-1, with unresolved D. The V gene's germline CDR1 is KGHSH and CDR2 LQKENI. This CDR3 comprises 14 residues. V lost 0 bases, J lost 2 bases, and 7 bases lay in between. The CDR3 sequence is CASSPPFGNTEAFF. CDR3 coding DNA: TGTGCCAGCTCACCACCGTTTGGAAACACTGAAGCTTTCTTT.

Notes on this clonotype: One end of the junction fails to match germline, which may point to a read error. The V call is TRBV29-1, the J call TRBJ2-3; D perhaps matches TRBD1 (6 bases). This CDR3 is built from 16 residues. Germline V CDR1 and CDR2: SQVTM, ANQGSEA. The CDR3, as DNA: TGCAGCGTTGCGGGCCGACGGGGTTTGCGGACAGATACGCAGTACTTT. Its translation is CSVAGRRGLRTDTQYF.

The chain has TRBV12-2 and TRBJ1-5; the table's D call, TRBD1, was not checked against the DNA. TRBV12-2 is described as a pseudogene. CDR3 length: 19 residues. As DNA, the CDR3 is TGTGCAAGTCGCTTAGCGATCCGACAGGGAGAGTGGAACAATCAGCCCCAGCATTTT. It translates to CASRLAIRQGEWNNQPQHF.

V gene TRBV20-1 combines with J gene TRBJ2-7; no clear D. The germline gives CDR1 DFQATT, CDR2 SNEGSKA (reference sequence). The V end was cut by 5 bases, the J end by 5 bases, with 22 bases between. There are 15 residues in the CDR3. CDR3 nucleotide sequence: TGCAGTGCTGCCCCCCCATCGGGTTTCGTCCACGAGCAGTACTTC. As protein: CSAAPPSGFVHEQYF.

This clonotype was observed a few times. This chain joins TRBV12-3 or TRBV12-4 and TRBJ1-2, with a possible D match to TRBD1 (5 bases). V shed 6 bases and J shed 1 base, with 12 bases lying between them. This CDR3 spans 14 amino acids. The DNA of the CDR3 is TGTGCCAGCAGCCTCCTGACAGTTAACTATGGCTACACCTTC. The encoded protein is CASSLLTVNYGYTF.

In this sample, this clonotype turned up a few times. The J gene is TRBJ2-7, the V gene TRBV20-1; D is possibly TRBD2 (7 bases). Per the germline V gene, CDR1 is DFQATT and CDR2 is SNEGSKA (reference sequence). Trimming cost V 6 bases and J 6 bases, with 21 bases left between them. This CDR3 has 14 residues. CDR3 protein: CSAPLGGGTSEQYF. The CDR3 DNA reads TGCAGTGCCCCGTTGGGAGGGGGAACGTCCGAGCAGTACTTC.

Details on this clonotype: A clone one base away is much larger, so this may be a read error. The CDR3 loop reads CASSQGHKSGVRSYEQYF. CDR3 nucleotides: TGCGCCAGCAGCCAAGGCCATAAAAGCGGGGTACGATCCTACGAGCAGTACTTC. V is TRBV4-1 and J is TRBJ2-7; TRBD2 matches 7 bases. Trimming cost V 1 base and J 1 base; bases outside gene matches: 13. The germline CDR1 and CDR2 sequences are MGHRA and YSYEKL. CDR3 size: 18 residues.

The rearrangement links TRBV12-3 or TRBV12-4 to TRBJ1-5, with a tentative D call TRBD1 (5 bases). The CDR3 length is 16 residues. The ends were cut back, 5 bases at V and 2 bases at J, with 16 bases in the middle. This chain's CDR3 is CASSRGGSGGNQPQHF. CDR3 in DNA: TGTGCCAGCAGTCGTGGGGGATCCGGAGGCAATCAGCCCCAGCATTTT.

V is TRBV12-3 or TRBV12-4 and J is TRBJ2-7; D may be TRBD2 (7 bases). This CDR3 region has 15 residues. With 7 bases removed from V and 7 bases from J, the gap between germline ends came to 23 bases. CDR3 protein: CASTLGGLAVGEQYF. DNA of the CDR3: TGTGCCAGCACCTTGGGGGGCCTAGCGGTAGGGGAGCAGTACTTC.